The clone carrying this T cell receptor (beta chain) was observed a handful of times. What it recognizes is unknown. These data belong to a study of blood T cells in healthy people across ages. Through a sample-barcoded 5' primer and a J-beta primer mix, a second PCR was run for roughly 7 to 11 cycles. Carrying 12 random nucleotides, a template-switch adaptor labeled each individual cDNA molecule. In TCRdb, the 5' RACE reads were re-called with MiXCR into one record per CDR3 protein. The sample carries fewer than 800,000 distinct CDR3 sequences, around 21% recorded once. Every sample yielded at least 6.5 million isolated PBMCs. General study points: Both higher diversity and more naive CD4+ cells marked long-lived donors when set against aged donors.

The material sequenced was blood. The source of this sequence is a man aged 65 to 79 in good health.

The CDR3 reads CASRTRTSGRGETQYF. DNA for the CDR3: TGCGCCAGCAGAACAAGGACTAGCGGGAGGGGAGAGACCCAGTACTTC. The rearrangement joins TRBV5-1 to TRBJ2-5; 15 bases line up with TRBD2. Trimming cost V 5 bases and J 4 bases; bases outside gene matches: 6. CDR3 length: 16 residues. Germline CDR1 SGHRS, CDR2 YFSETQ.